Listed here are 2 T cell receptor beta chains from one sample, sequenced in a study of CD8+ T cells in alopecia areata. The sequencing template was cDNA reverse transcribed from extracted RNA. The protocol was immunoSEQ multiplex PCR, while the TCRdb copy is restricted to in-frame clones and leaves out a portion. The table lists about 270,000 clones, 60% of them singletons. Specified treatment: oral pan-JAK inhibitor, 5-10 mg twice daily. This material consisted of CD4+ T cells sorted from blood, taken at week 52, from a patient treated with tofacitinib. These receptors were collected from a human donor with alopecia areata.

The count of this clone is one. The chain carries TRBV30 and TRBJ1-6; D is uncertain. Deletions cut 0 bases from V and 14 bases from J, with 17 bases between. The CDR3 runs to 14 residues. Per germline, CDR1 GTSNPN and CDR2 SVGIG (reference sequence). The CDR3 loop is CAWSVRGKARTLHF. The CDR3 nucleotides are TGTGCCTGGAGTGTACGAGGGAAAGCCCGTACCCTCCACTTT.

The chain carries TRBV15 and TRBJ2-5, with 8 bases that match TRBD2. Germline assignment: CDR1 LNHNV and CDR2 YYDKDF (reference sequence). The CDR3 totals 14 residues. Trimming removed 7 bases from V and 4 bases from J; junction bases left unmatched: 8. The CDR3 coding sequence is TGTGCCACCACCCTCGTCGCGGGGGGAGAGACCCAGTACTTC. It translates to CATTLVAGGETQYF.